The T cell receptor beta chain under discussion was sequenced for a study of blood T cell repertoires in COVID-19. Across the whole study: Both acute and convalescent COVID-19 samples were obtained from the United States, Italy and Spain. The analysed material was cDNA or gDNA that came from T cells, B-cell-depleted T cells, or PBMCs.

Methods used by the authors: Amplification of reference gene primers was used by the study to estimate nucleated cell counts. Using immunoSEQ multiplex PCR, the repertoire was profiled, and TCRdb retains in-frame clones only, with some absent. D and trimming were read from the DNA, whereas the V and J calls and clone size are those reported in that table. The sample contains tens of thousands of clones, less than 85% of which appear only once. The CDR3 length is 21 residues. CDR1 and CDR2 from the germline V gene are MGHRA and YSYEKL. The V and J ends lost 2 bases and 0 bases respectively, with 25 bases between them.

V usage is TRBV4-1 and J usage is TRBJ1-4; D is ambiguous. The receptor comes from a woman between 45 and 60 years old with active or convalescent COVID-19. The specimen sequenced was peripheral blood. The CDR3 is CASSQLIATRLRHATNEKLFF. The CDR3 DNA is TGCGCCAGCAGCCAACTCATCGCAACGAGATTAAGACATGCAACTAATGAAAAACTGTTTTTT.